The next 21 T cell receptor beta chains were all read from a single sample in a study of immune characterization of retroperitoneal liposarcoma. TCRdb re-called the PCR reads with MiXCR, one entry per CDR3 protein. The data hold some 15,000 distinct CDR3 sequences, with roughly 47% observed a single time. The sequenced material came from tumor tissue. The receptors derive from a female donor with retroperitoneal liposarcoma.

This chain connects TRBV6-1 to TRBJ2-5; D gene unclear. Near its end, the DNA agrees better with TRBJ2-7, so the J call may be wrong. CDR3 length equals 14 residues. Germline assignment: CDR1 MNHNS and CDR2 SASEGT. CDR3 nucleotides: TGTGCCAGCAGTCCTTCCGCTTACTCCTACGAGCAGTACTTC. This translates into CASSPSAYSYEQYF.

The chain joins TRBV27 to TRBJ2-1; D uncertain. The CDR3 length is 14 residues. V dropped 6 bases and J dropped 6 bases, with 15 bases sitting between them. Germline V gene sequence: CDR1 MNHEY, CDR2 SMNVEV (reference sequence). CDR3 residues: CASRNPTGFNEQFF. As DNA, the CDR3 is TGTGCCAGCAGAAACCCGACTGGGTTCAATGAGCAGTTCTTC.

The rearrangement uses TRBV6-1 and TRBJ2-6; D is unclear. V lost 2 bases and J 0 bases, leaving 5 bases between the germline ends. This CDR3 is 15 amino acids long. Germline loops: CDR1 MNHNS, CDR2 SASEGT. This chain's CDR3 is CASSETFSGANVLTF. CDR3 nucleotides: TGTGCCAGCAGTGAAACATTCTCTGGGGCCAACGTCCTGACTTTC.

This chain uses TRBV6-2 or TRBV6-3 with TRBJ2-5; D is undetermined. The better agreement between TRBJ2-7 and the DNA end casts doubt on the J call. Per germline, CDR1 MNHEY and CDR2 SVGEGT. The length of the CDR3 is 11 residues. CDR3 sequence: CASTLLYEQYF. The CDR3 DNA reads as TGTGCCAGCACCCTCTTATACGAGCAGTACTTC.

The J gene is TRBJ2-1, the V gene TRBV12-3 or TRBV12-4; 7 bases align to TRBD2. TRBJ2-7 matches the DNA end more closely, so the J call is doubtful. This CDR3 is built from 15 residues. The CDR3: CASSLGGNSYNEQYF. For the CDR3, the DNA is TGTGCCAGCAGTTTGGGAGGGAACTCCTACAATGAGCAGTACTTC.

This clonotype was observed a handful of times. The gene calls are TRBV25-1 and TRBJ2-5; 7 nucleotides agree with TRBD2. This CDR3 contains 13 residues. V trimming: 5 bases; J trimming: 5 bases; junction bases outside the gene matches: 5. CDR1 and CDR2 (germline): MGHDK, SYGVNS. CDR3 protein: CASSLGGLETQYF. DNA of the CDR3: TGTGCCAGCAGTTTGGGAGGGTTGGAGACCCAGTACTTC.

This clonotype was recorded only once. The CDR3 loop reads CASSYGGDSYNEQFF. The DNA for the CDR3 is TGTGCCAGCAGTTACGGAGGGGACTCCTACAATGAGCAGTTCTTC. The chain employs TRBV6-8 and TRBJ2-1, with D possibly matching TRBD2 (6 bases). CDR3 length: 15 amino acids. The germline gives CDR1 MNHGY, CDR2 SAAAGT. Trimming pared 2 bases from V and 0 bases from J, leaving 8 bases between.

The chain joins TRBV6-1 to TRBJ2-7; the match to TRBD2 covers 9 bases. This CDR3 region has 14 residues. CDR1 and CDR2 from the germline V gene are MNHNS and SASEGT. The J segment lost 7 bases and the V segment lost 7 bases, leaving 11 bases of the junction unmatched. The chain's CDR3 is CASKVAGGGSEQYF. The CDR3 bases are TGTGCCAGCAAGGTGGCGGGGGGGGGTAGTGAGCAGTACTTC.

The V gene is TRBV6-1, the J gene TRBJ2-1; 10 positions match TRBD2. The CDR3 contains 15 residues. V lost 5 bases, J lost 10 bases, and 11 bases stayed unmatched. Germline loops: CDR1 MNHNS, CDR2 SASEGT. This CDR3 reads CASSSTSGATYEQFF. The CDR3 DNA reads TGTGCCAGCAGTTCAACTAGCGGGGCGACCTACGAGCAGTTCTTC.

The sample holds a few counts of this clonotype. This chain connects TRBV7-6 to TRBJ2-7; 11 bases are a match to TRBD2. This CDR3 contains 16 residues. Trimming cost V 5 bases and J 0 bases; bases outside gene matches: 6. The V gene's germline CDR1 is SGHVS and CDR2 FNYEAQ. CDR3 sequence: CASSEGTSGFSYEQYF. CDR3 DNA: TGTGCCAGCAGCGAAGGGACTAGCGGATTCTCCTACGAGCAGTACTTC. The variable domain in full, completed from reference TRBV7-6 and TRBJ2-7, reads GAGVSQSPRYKVTKRGQDVALRCDPISGHVSLYWYRQALGQGPEFLTYFNYEAQQDKSGLPNDRFSAERPEGSISTLTIQRTEQRDSAMYRCASSEGTSGFSYEQYFGPGTRLTVT.

This chain connects TRBV6-1 to TRBJ2-5; D is uncertain. The CDR3 totals 13 residues. Trimming removed 7 bases at V and 0 bases at J, with 9 bases between. Germline loops: CDR1 MNHNS, CDR2 SASEGT. CDR3 DNA sequence: TGTGCCAGCAAGAGAACATACCAAGAGACCCAGTACTTC. It encodes CASKRTYQETQYF.

This clonotype was seen more than once but under ten times. The chain is built from TRBV7-2 and TRBJ2-1; D remains unclear. Gene TRBJ2-7 matches the end of the DNA better, so the J call may be wrong. This CDR3 is built from 15 residues. Germline V CDR1 and CDR2: SGHTA, FQGNSA. CDR3 DNA sequence: TGTGCCAGCAGCTTGGGCGTCAGCTCCTACAATGAGCAGTACTTC. It codes for CASSLGVSSYNEQYF.

The chain joins TRBV6-1 to TRBJ2-7; D assignment may be TRBD1 or TRBD2 (6 bases each). The J call is doubtful: the DNA matches TRBJ2-1 better. Germline CDR1 reads MNHNS; CDR2 reads SASEGT. This CDR3 is 15 amino acids long. The CDR3 coding sequence is TGTGCCAGCACCCCGGTCGGGGGCCCCTACAATGAGCAGTTCTTC. It translates to CASTPVGGPYNEQFF.

The genes are TRBV10-1 and TRBJ2-3, with 8 bases aligning to TRBD2. CDR3 length equals 15 residues. The germline V gene encodes CDR1 WNHNN and CDR2 SYGVQD (reference sequence). The trim removed 7 bases at V and 5 bases at J, leaving 11 bases unmatched. The CDR3 DNA reads as TGCGCCAGCACCCGGGAGGGCCTAAGAGGAGATACGCAGTATTTT. Translation gives CASTREGLRGDTQYF.

The chain couples TRBV24-1 to TRBJ2-5; D not certain. The J call may be faulty, since TRBJ2-1 better matches the DNA end. The length of the CDR3 is 13 residues. CDR1 is KGHDR, CDR2 SFDVKD, per germline. The CDR3 spells CATSDLDKETQFF. The CDR3 region has the DNA TGTGCCACCAGTGATTTAGATAAAGAGACCCAGTTCTTC.

The CDR3: CASRGSGESYEQFF. For the CDR3, the DNA is TGTGCCAGCAGGGGTAGCGGGGAATCCTACGAGCAGTTCTTC. This sequence joins TRBV12-3 or TRBV12-4 and TRBJ2-1; 8 positions match TRBD2. Trimming removed 6 bases from V and 10 bases from J; junction bases left unmatched: 11. The CDR3 loop spans 14 amino acids.

As concerns this clonotype: Being one base from a much bigger clone, this may be a read error. The chain carries TRBV11-3 and TRBJ2-7; D possibly corresponds to TRBD2 (6 bases). Deletions cut 5 bases from V and 7 bases from J, with 15 bases between. The CDR3 has 13 residues. CDR1 is SGHNT and CDR2 is YENEEA in the germline V gene. This CDR3 is CASSAGMGREQYF. The CDR3 coding sequence is TGTGCCAGCAGCGCCGGGATGGGGAGGGAGCAGTACTTC. Combining the CDR3 with reference TRBV11-3 and TRBJ2-7 gives the whole variable domain EAGVVQSPRYKIIEKKQPVAFWCNPISGHNTLYWYLQNLGQGPELLIRYENEEAVDDSQLPKDRFSAERLKGVDSTLKIQPAELGDSAVYLCASSAGMGREQYFGPGTRLTVT.

The chain links TRBV6-6 to TRBJ1-6; no clear D. The CDR3 is 13 residues long. CDR1 and CDR2 (germline): MNHNY, SVGAGI (reference sequence). V lost 7 bases to trimming and J lost 8 bases, with 12 bases between them. The CDR3 loop reads CASMVRVDSPLHF. In DNA form, the CDR3 reads TGTGCCAGCATGGTAAGGGTTGATTCACCCCTCCACTTT.

The rearrangement joins TRBV12-3 or TRBV12-4 to TRBJ2-1, with D unresolved. V lost 3 bases, J lost 9 bases, and 9 bases lay in between. This CDR3 comprises 12 residues. CDR3 DNA sequence: TGTGCCAGCAGTTTCGATCCCAGTGAGCAGTTCTTC. This sequence encodes CASSFDPSEQFF.

Turning to this clonotype: This sequence may be a read error, since a much larger clone differs from it by one base. V usage is TRBV7-2 and J usage is TRBJ2-7; tentatively, D is TRBD2 (5 bases). The J call is uncertain, as TRBJ2-5 better fits the DNA end. The CDR3 consists of 17 residues. The germline gives CDR1 SGHTA, CDR2 FQGNSA. The CDR3 coding sequence is TGTGCCAGCAGCTCACCCCCCGGGTCGACTAACCAAGAGACCCAGTACTTC. Translation: CASSSPPGSTNQETQYF.

About this clonotype itself: With a much larger clone just one base away, this may be a read error. The rearrangement links TRBV6-1 to TRBJ2-3; tentatively, D is TRBD1 (6 bases). The end of the DNA is better explained by TRBJ2-1, so the J call may be wrong. The CDR3 length is 14 residues. The germline V gene has CDR1 MNHNS and CDR2 SASEGT. The DNA of the CDR3 is TGTGCCAGCAAGCCAGTGGGGGCTTACAATGAGCAGTTCTTC. This encodes CASKPVGAYNEQFF.